This passage covers 6 T cell receptor beta chains from one sample sequenced in a study of Ad26.COV2.S vaccination and SARS-CoV-2 variants. Assay: immunoSEQ multiplex PCR; the TCRdb copy retains only in-frame clones and omits some. The table lists over 350,000 clones, around nine tenths of them singletons. Treatment defined: about 20 received Ad26.COV2.S at low or high dose, single or two shots; roughly five received placebo; per-sample allocation not given. Sample collection was performed on day 63 after the first vaccine or placebo injection. Sequencing used peripheral blood, obtained in a trial of Ad26.COV2.S vaccine versus placebo. The origin of the receptors is a person aged 18 to 59 who received the Ad26.COV2.S COVID-19 vaccine or a placebo.

The J gene is TRBJ2-5, the V gene TRBV12-3 or TRBV12-4; D is unclear. The CDR3 runs to 12 residues. The V end lost 1 base, the J end lost 5 bases, and 5 bases lay between the germline ends. The CDR3 is CASSLVEETQYF. Written as DNA, the CDR3 is TGTGCCAGCAGTTTAGTCGAGGAGACCCAGTACTTC.

This clone was recorded only once. V usage is TRBV27 and J usage is TRBJ1-1; D may be TRBD1 (5 bases). V was clipped by 0 bases and J by 0 bases, with 8 bases between them. Germline V CDR1 and CDR2: MNHEY, SMNVEV (reference sequence). The CDR3 is 15 residues long. In DNA form, the CDR3 reads TGTGCCAGCAGTTTATCGAACAGGATGAACACTGAAGCTTTCTTT. It specifies CASSLSNRMNTEAFF.

This clone was seen only a few times. Additional DNA sequences in this sample encode the identical CDR3. The chain uses TRBV6-5 and TRBJ1-1; 7 nucleotides agree with TRBD1. This CDR3 has 12 residues. Germline values: CDR1 MNHEY, CDR2 SVGAGI. V was pared by 9 bases and J by 1 base, with 2 bases of the junction left unmatched. CDR3 region: CASRTGNTEAFF. Written as DNA, the CDR3 is TGTGCCAGTAGGACAGGGAACACTGAAGCTTTCTTT.

CDR3 DNA sequence: TGCGCCAGCAGCCAAGTAGCGGGGGGGAGGTCCTACAATGAGCAGTTCTTC. Its protein product is CASSQVAGGRSYNEQFF. The chain employs TRBV4-1 and TRBJ2-1, with 11 positions matching TRBD2. V lost 1 base to trimming and J lost 1 base; unmatched junction nucleotides: 3. From germline, CDR1 is MGHRA and CDR2 YSYEKL. This CDR3 region has 17 residues.

V gene TRBV6-6 combines with J gene TRBJ1-1, with D perhaps TRBD1 (5 bases). V was shortened by 8 bases and J by 0 bases, with 10 bases between the two germline ends. Per germline, CDR1 MNHNY and CDR2 SVGAGI (reference sequence). The CDR3 has 13 amino acids. CDR3 residues: CASEDRMNTEAFF. Written as DNA, the CDR3 is TGTGCCAGCGAAGACAGAATGAACACTGAAGCTTTCTTT.

The chain links TRBV18 to TRBJ1-2; 7 positions agree with TRBD1. Germline CDR1 reads KGHSH; CDR2 reads LQKENI. The CDR3 is 14 amino acids. With V trimmed by 5 bases and J by 0 bases, 3 bases remained unmatched. The CDR3 sequence is CASSGGTANYGYTF. In DNA, the CDR3 is TGTGCCAGCTCAGGCGGGACAGCTAACTATGGCTACACCTTC.